These 26 T cell receptor beta chains were all obtained from the same sample, sequenced in a study of cytomegalovirus exposure and HLA in healthy donors. The table came from immunoSEQ multiplex PCR; TCRdb's copy has only in-frame clones and leaves some out. The sample has over 150,000 clones, more than 65% seen once. The sequencing sample was made of PBMCs. The origin of the receptors is a woman aged 25 to 39 in good health and CMV-seropositive.

This sequence joins TRBV28 and TRBJ2-7; 10 bases match TRBD2. V shed 7 bases, J shed 4 bases, and the junction held 4 bases outside the gene matches. This CDR3 is built from 13 residues. Germline lookup yields CDR1 MDHEN and CDR2 SYDVKM. The CDR3 reads CASIGTSVYEQYF. The CDR3 DNA follows: TGTGCCAGCATCGGGACTAGCGTATACGAGCAGTACTTC.

J is TRBJ2-3 and V is TRBV7-2; 8 bases agree with TRBD2. With V trimmed by 8 bases and J by 0 bases, 7 bases remained unmatched. CDR1 SGHTA and CDR2 FQGNSA come from the germline V gene. This CDR3 is built from 15 residues. The CDR3 loop is CASLRTSRSTDTQYF. CDR3 DNA sequence: TGTGCCAGCCTTCGGACTAGCCGTAGCACAGATACGCAGTATTTT. The full variable domain, completed using reference TRBV7-2 and TRBJ2-3, is GAGVSQSPSNKVTEKGKDVELRCDPISGHTALYWYRQSLGQGLEFLIYFQGNSAPDKSGLPSDRFSAERTGGSVSTLTIQRTQQEDSAVYLCASLRTSRSTDTQYFGPGTRLTVL.

This sequence joins TRBV11-2 and TRBJ1-5; no clear D. This CDR3 has 14 amino acids. Per germline, CDR1 SGHAT and CDR2 FQNNGV. V was trimmed by 0 bases and J by 2 bases, leaving 5 bases between them. This chain's CDR3 is CASSLEAGNQPQHF. The CDR3, as DNA: TGTGCCAGCAGCTTAGAGGCGGGCAATCAGCCCCAGCATTTT.

J is TRBJ1-2 and V is TRBV2; D remains ambiguous. This CDR3 region has 12 residues. Trimming cost V 2 bases and J 8 bases, with 9 bases left between them. Germline loops: CDR1 SNHLY, CDR2 FYNNEI. CDR3 loop: CASSESARGYTF. In DNA form, the CDR3 reads TGTGCCAGCAGTGAAAGCGCTCGGGGCTACACCTTC.

The chain has TRBV9 and TRBJ2-5; tentatively, D is TRBD1 (6 bases). Looked up from germline, CDR1 is SGDLS and CDR2 is YYNGEE. This CDR3 contains 15 residues. The V end was cut by 2 bases, the J end by 5 bases, with 16 bases between. The CDR3 sequence: CASSVTGLGLETQYF. The CDR3, as DNA: TGTGCCAGCAGCGTCACAGGGTTGGGGTTGGAGACCCAGTACTTC.

The chain has TRBV10-3 and TRBJ2-7, with TRBD1 matching 10 bases. J lost 4 bases, V lost 6 bases, and 6 bases had no gene match. The CDR3 runs 14 residues. From germline, CDR1 is ENHRY and CDR2 SYGVKD. The CDR3 nucleotides read TGTGCCATCAGCCCGACAGGGGGCGGATACGAGCAGTACTTC. It specifies CAISPTGGGYEQYF.

This clone has at least ten counts. The rearrangement links TRBV30 to TRBJ1-3, with a tentative D call TRBD1 (5 bases). V gave up 7 bases and J gave up 1 base, with 11 bases separating them. The CDR3 is 13 residues long. Looked up from germline, CDR1 is GTSNPN and CDR2 is SVGIG (reference sequence). CDR3 amino acids: CASMWTSGNTIYF. CDR3 sequence (DNA): TGTGCCTCGATGTGGACATCTGGAAACACCATATATTTT.

The chain carries TRBV15 and TRBJ2-7; 9 bases agree with TRBD2. Germline V CDR1 and CDR2: LNHNV, YYDKDF (reference sequence). CDR3 size: 14 residues. Unmatched junction bases numbered 4, after V lost 6 bases and J lost 1 base. The CDR3: CATRREGGSYEQYF. The DNA for the CDR3 is TGTGCCACCAGGCGGGAGGGGGGTTCCTACGAGCAGTACTTC. The variable domain in full, completed from reference TRBV15 and TRBJ2-7, reads DAMVIQNPRYQVTQFGKPVTLSCSQTLNHNVMYWYQQKSSQAPKLLFHYYDKDFNNEADTPDNFQSRRPNTSFCFLDIRSPGLGDTAMYLCATRREGGSYEQYFGPGTRLTVT.

The chain employs TRBV29-1 and TRBJ2-7, with D perhaps matching TRBD2 (5 bases). The length of the CDR3 is 11 residues. The ends were cut back, 4 bases at V and 6 bases at J, with 10 bases in the middle. The germline V gene has CDR1 SQVTM and CDR2 ANQGSEA. The CDR3 coding sequence is TGCAGCGTTGTGTCGGGGAGCGAGCAGTACTTC. This gives the protein CSVVSGSEQYF.

This chain connects TRBV5-6 to TRBJ2-3; D not resolved. The CDR3 sequence is 15 residues long. Trimming took 3 bases from V and 0 from J, leaving 11 bases between them. Germline V gene sequence: CDR1 SGHDT, CDR2 YYEEEE. CDR3 residues: CASSWPGSSTDTQYF. For the CDR3, the DNA is TGTGCCAGCAGCTGGCCAGGTTCTAGCACAGATACGCAGTATTTT.

The CDR3 region has the DNA TGCGCCAGCAGCTTGGCTCGGGATACCGAGCAGTACTTC. This translates into CASSLARDTEQYF. The chain employs TRBV5-1 and TRBJ2-7; D might be TRBD2 (5 bases). Germline CDR1 reads SGHRS; CDR2 reads YFSETQ. The V end lost 0 bases, the J end lost 6 bases, and 10 bases lay between the germline ends. The CDR3 has 13 residues.

This clone was seen a few times. The chain employs TRBV13 and TRBJ1-4, with 10 bases lining up with TRBD1. The ends lost 3 bases at V and 2 bases at J; junction bases unmatched: 12. The CDR3 is 19 residues long. CDR1 and CDR2 (germline): PRHDT, FYEKMQ (reference sequence). CDR3: CASSLRPGTGEYTNEKLFF. The CDR3 DNA sequence: TGTGCCAGCAGCTTGCGCCCCGGGACAGGGGAGTACACTAATGAAAAACTGTTTTTT.

The CDR3 nucleotides read TGTGCCAGCAGTCTGGACTTAGCCTACGAGCAGTACTTC. Translation gives CASSLDLAYEQYF. The rearrangement joins TRBV27 to TRBJ2-7; a weak D match, TRBD2 (5 bases). Per the germline V gene, CDR1 is MNHEY and CDR2 is SMNVEV (reference sequence). The CDR3 length is 13 residues. V dropped 5 bases and J dropped 2 bases, with 10 bases sitting between them.

The chain recombines TRBV5-1 with TRBJ2-7; D perhaps matches TRBD1 (6 bases). With 0 bases removed from V and 0 bases from J, the gap between germline ends came to 7 bases. Germline assignment: CDR1 SGHRS and CDR2 YFSETQ. This CDR3 region has 14 residues. CDR3 protein: CASSLGDNSYEQYF. CDR3 DNA: TGCGCCAGCAGCTTGGGGGACAACTCCTACGAGCAGTACTTC.

CDR3 sequence reads: CASSLGQGNTDTQYF. CDR3 nucleotide sequence: TGCGCCAGCAGCTTGGGACAGGGGAACACAGATACGCAGTATTTT. The genes are TRBV5-1 and TRBJ2-3, with TRBD1 matching 8 bases. Losses at the gene ends were 0 bases for V and 2 bases for J; bases not matched to a gene: 2. Germline values: CDR1 SGHRS, CDR2 YFSETQ. The CDR3 is 15 residues long.

This clone has only one observation. The chain combines TRBV29-1 with TRBJ2-7; 9 bases are a match to TRBD1. The CDR3 loop spans 14 amino acids. The V gene end was trimmed by 7 bases and the J gene end by 2 bases; junction bases not matched to a gene: 9. Germline-derived CDR1 and CDR2 are SQVTM and ANQGSEA. The chain's CDR3 is CSATDRGITYEQYF. The CDR3 DNA is TGCAGCGCTACGGACAGGGGAATTACCTACGAGCAGTACTTC.

This clone was seen a single time. The gene calls are TRBV20-1 and TRBJ2-1, with 8 bases matching TRBD2. After removal of 3 bases from V and 8 bases from J, the junction contained 0 bases not matched to a gene. There are 11 residues in the CDR3. Per germline, CDR1 DFQATT and CDR2 SNEGSKA (reference sequence). The CDR3 DNA is TGCAGTGCTAGGACTAGCGATGAGCAGTTCTTC. Encoded protein: CSARTSDEQFF.

The chain couples TRBV4-1 to TRBJ2-1, with a weak D call TRBD2 (6 bases). The germline CDR1 and CDR2 sequences are MGHRA and YSYEKL. V was trimmed by 4 bases and J by 8 bases, leaving 18 bases between them. This CDR3 spans 15 amino acids. CDR3 DNA: TGCGCCAGCAGCCTACGGGGTGGGGGGTTCGATGAGCAGTTCTTC. Translating gives CASSLRGGGFDEQFF.

The rearrangement joins TRBV28 to TRBJ2-7; a possible D gene is TRBD2 (5 bases). The CDR3 is 18 residues long. Trimming removed 3 bases at V and 7 bases at J, with 28 bases between. The germline V gene has CDR1 MDHEN and CDR2 SYDVKM. CDR3 protein: CASSLSHLAPREGREQYF. CDR3 coding DNA: TGTGCCAGCAGTTTGTCTCACCTCGCACCGAGGGAAGGGAGAGAGCAGTACTTC.

The chain is built from TRBV5-1 and TRBJ2-3, with D perhaps matching TRBD2 (6 bases). The CDR3 totals 16 residues. The germline gives CDR1 SGHRS, CDR2 YFSETQ. V gave up 0 bases and J gave up 0 bases, with 11 bases separating them. The CDR3, as DNA: TGCGCCAGCAGCTTGGCCGTGAGCGGGAGCACAGATACGCAGTATTTT. Protein: CASSLAVSGSTDTQYF.

This chain connects TRBV5-6 to TRBJ2-1, with 10 bases matching TRBD2. The CDR3 length is 16 residues. Trimming removed 4 bases from V and 7 bases from J; junction bases left unmatched: 11. Germline V gene lookup returns CDR1 SGHDT and CDR2 YYEEEE. The CDR3 protein is CASSQRSGRGWNEQFF. CDR3 coding DNA: TGTGCCAGCAGCCAGCGAAGCGGGAGGGGGTGGAATGAGCAGTTCTTC.

The V and J genes are TRBV6-1 and TRBJ1-5; tentatively, D is TRBD1 (5 bases). There are 15 residues in the CDR3. Trimming left V 2 bases short and J 1 base short, with 9 bases between. The germline V gene has CDR1 MNHNS and CDR2 SASEGT. The CDR3 loop reads CASSESGPSNQPQHF. The CDR3 nucleotides are TGTGCCAGCAGTGAATCAGGGCCCAGCAATCAGCCCCAGCATTTT.

The gene calls are TRBV30 and TRBJ2-1; 9 nucleotides line up with TRBD2. Germline V gene data show CDR1 as GTSNPN and CDR2 as SVGIG (reference sequence). V was pared by 0 bases and J by 7 bases, with 4 bases of the junction left unmatched. This CDR3 is 14 amino acids long. CDR3 sequence: CAWSVRREGNEQFF. CDR3 coding DNA: TGTGCCTGGAGTGTAAGGCGGGAGGGTAATGAGCAGTTCTTC.

V gene TRBV4-2 combines with J gene TRBJ1-4, with D tentatively TRBD1 (6 bases). Trimming cost V 0 bases and J 7 bases, with 21 bases left between them. The CDR3 has 18 residues. Germline V gene sequence: CDR1 LGHNA, CDR2 YNFKEQ. CDR3 in DNA: TGTGCCAGCAGCCAAGAACTGGACAGACGGCCCTCTGGTGAAAAACTGTTTTTT. It encodes CASSQELDRRPSGEKLFF.

The chain recombines TRBV2 with TRBJ1-1; D gene uncertain. CDR3 length: 14 residues. V lost 6 bases, J lost 0 bases, and 11 bases lay in between. CDR1 is SNHLY, CDR2 FYNNEI, per germline. The DNA of the CDR3 is TGTGCCAGCAGATCGACATTTATGAACACTGAAGCTTTCTTT. Residues: CASRSTFMNTEAFF.

This rearrangement joins TRBV9 to TRBJ2-1; TRBD2 matches at 9 bases. With 2 bases clipped from V and 8 bases from J, the junction kept 5 bases outside the gene matches. The CDR3 has 14 residues. Germline CDR1 reads SGDLS; CDR2 reads YYNGEE. The CDR3 sequence: CASSVGGRGDEQFF. The CDR3 DNA reads as TGTGCCAGCAGCGTCGGCGGGAGGGGAGATGAGCAGTTCTTC. The variable domain in full, completed from reference TRBV9 and TRBJ2-1, reads DSGVTQTPKHLITATGQRVTLRCSPRSGDLSVYWYQQSLDQGLQFLIQYYNGEERAKGNILERFSAQQFPDLHSELNLSSLELGDSALYFCASSVGGRGDEQFFGPGTRLTVL.